This passage covers 32 T cell receptor beta chains from one sample sequenced in a study of post-analysis software for immune sequencing data (dated by TCRdb to between 2015 and 2017). What the study reported, not specific to this receptor: About 5 TRBV segments, including TRBV5-6, TRBV5-1 and TRBV20-1, were significantly more frequent in patients than controls.

No cognate antigen is known for these TCRs. Libraries were constructed by PCR. Reads for this sample came from an Illumina HiSeq 2500. To reduce PCR and sequencing biases, unique molecular identifiers were built into the TCR beta cDNA libraries. The public reads were reprocessed in TCRdb via fastp at Q25 and MiXCR, keeping in-frame beta chains. A single entry per CDR3 protein holds the most common genes and DNA from its merged rows. The sample table shows under 650,000 distinct CDR3 sequences, and roughly 47% are seen once. The ten most abundant clones make up 1.7% of the sample. Material for sequencing was blood. Receptors originate from a girl aged 10 to 17 with multiple sclerosis.

This clonotype showed up just a few times. This chain joins TRBV24-1 and TRBJ2-3, with 13 nucleotides matching TRBD2. CDR1 is KGHDR, CDR2 SFDVKD, per germline. Germline trimming cut 4 bases from V and 4 bases from J; bases unmatched to any gene: 4. The CDR3 is 16 amino acids. Written as DNA, the CDR3 is TGTGCCACCAGTGACGGACTAGCGGGAGAAGCAGATACGCAGTATTTT. Residues: CATSDGLAGEADTQYF.

The chain combines TRBV20-1 with TRBJ2-7; 7 nucleotides line up with TRBD1. The CDR3 runs to 18 residues. J was trimmed by 2 bases and V by 3 bases; bases with no gene match: 19. Germline V gives CDR1 DFQATT, CDR2 SNEGSKA (reference sequence). The CDR3 sequence is CSASRNLVRGQATYEQYF. The CDR3 region has the DNA TGCAGTGCTAGCCGAAATCTGGTCAGAGGACAGGCGACCTACGAGCAGTACTTC.

The chain carries TRBV28 and TRBJ2-3, with D tentatively TRBD1 (6 bases). This CDR3 is 15 amino acids long. V lost 3 bases and J 4 bases, leaving 14 bases between the germline ends. Germline lookup yields CDR1 MDHEN and CDR2 SYDVKM. CDR3 sequence: CASSFQGRWADTQYF. The CDR3 DNA reads TGTGCCAGCAGTTTCCAGGGGCGATGGGCAGATACGCAGTATTTT.

The chain uses TRBV27 and TRBJ2-1; D gene uncertain. Germline loops: CDR1 MNHEY, CDR2 SMNVEV (reference sequence). This CDR3 comprises 14 residues. V was pared by 3 bases and J by 2 bases, with 8 bases between. The CDR3 DNA reads as TGTGCCAGCAGTTTGGTTAGCCCCTACAATGAGCAGTTCTTC. It is translated as CASSLVSPYNEQFF.

The chain carries TRBV28 and TRBJ1-2; 9 bases are a match to TRBD1. CDR3 length equals 16 residues. Germline trimming cut 5 bases from V and 5 bases from J; bases unmatched to any gene: 12. Germline V gene data show CDR1 as MDHEN and CDR2 as SYDVKM. The CDR3 DNA sequence: TGTGCCAGCAGTCCGCGCCGCTTTGACAGGGGGTATGGCTACACCTTC. It is translated as CASSPRRFDRGYGYTF.

The CDR3 reads CASSVGSGVRTDTQYF. In DNA form, the CDR3 reads TGTGCCAGCAGCGTAGGATCAGGGGTGAGGACAGATACGCAGTATTTT. V usage is TRBV9 and J usage is TRBJ2-3, with TRBD1 as a possible D gene (6 bases). The V gene lost 0 bases and the J gene lost 3 bases, with 14 bases spanning the gap. The CDR3 loop spans 16 amino acids. Germline CDR1 is SGDLS and CDR2 is YYNGEE.

This clonotype was seen repeatedly, ten times or more. J is TRBJ1-2 and V is TRBV29-1; D possibly corresponds to TRBD1 (6 bases). Germline V gene lookup returns CDR1 SQVTM and CDR2 ANQGSEA. Trimming left V 3 bases short and J 4 bases short, with 12 bases between. CDR3 size: 13 residues. The CDR3: CSVDFSGAYGYTF. The CDR3 region has the DNA TGCAGCGTTGACTTTTCGGGGGCCTATGGCTACACCTTC. The entire variable domain, with the rest obtained from reference TRBV29-1 and TRBJ1-2, is as follows: SAVISQKPSRDICQRGTSLTIQCQVDSQVTMMFWYRQQPGQSLTLIATANQGSEATYESGFVIDKFPISRPNLTFSTLTVSNMSPEDSSIYLCSVDFSGAYGYTFGSGTRLTVV.

The table lists this clonotype with a count of one. The chain joins TRBV4-1 to TRBJ2-1, with 9 bases lining up with TRBD2. The CDR3 is 18 amino acids. Germline V gene sequence: CDR1 MGHRA, CDR2 YSYEKL. V was clipped by 0 bases and J by 4 bases; unmatched bases: 10. The DNA of the CDR3 is TGCGCCAGCAGCCAAGATAGCGGGGGACAACGGCGGTACAATGAGCAGTTCTTC. It encodes CASSQDSGGQRRYNEQFF.

This clonotype was counted a few times. The chain links TRBV6-5 to TRBJ1-2; TRBD1 might be the D (6 bases). The germline V and J ends were trimmed by 4 bases and 5 bases, with 11 bases remaining between them. CDR3 length: 13 residues. Germline loops: CDR1 MNHEY, CDR2 SVGAGI. For the CDR3, the DNA is TGTGCCAGCAGTTCAGAGGGGGTTTATGGCTACACCTTC. Translation gives CASSSEGVYGYTF.

The CDR3 is CSVLTGANEQFF. The CDR3 DNA is TGCAGCGTCCTGACAGGGGCCAATGAGCAGTTCTTC. This chain joins TRBV29-1 and TRBJ2-1; TRBD1 matches at 8 bases. This CDR3 comprises 12 residues. Germline CDR1 is SQVTM and CDR2 is ANQGSEA. V was clipped by 6 bases and J by 6 bases; unmatched bases: 4.

This clonotype came up a few times. The chain has TRBV5-6 and TRBJ2-1; D uncertain. V was shortened by 0 bases and J by 6 bases, with 10 bases between the two germline ends. Germline assignment: CDR1 SGHDT and CDR2 YYEEEE. This CDR3 is built from 14 residues. In nucleotides, the CDR3 is TGTGCCAGCAGCTTGGGCAGTGTGGGCAATGAGCAGTTCTTC. This encodes CASSLGSVGNEQFF.

The chain's CDR3 is CASSLQVAYGYTF. The CDR3 coding sequence is TGTGCCAGCAGTTTACAGGTCGCCTATGGCTACACCTTC. The gene calls are TRBV12-3 or TRBV12-4 and TRBJ1-2; D gene uncertain. Trimming pared 2 bases from V and 4 bases from J, leaving 8 bases between. The CDR3 spans 13 residues.

This chain links TRBV19 with TRBJ2-3, with D maybe TRBD1 (5 bases). Trimming stripped 6 bases from V and 3 bases from J, with 31 bases between. Germline loops: CDR1 LNHDA, CDR2 SQIVND (reference sequence). This CDR3 region has 20 residues. For the CDR3, the DNA is TGTGCCAGTAGACCCCTTGCCCCGACTCGGACAACGAGTGGGACAGATACGCAGTATTTT. It specifies CASRPLAPTRTTSGTDTQYF.

The genes are TRBV5-1 and TRBJ2-3; tentative D call: TRBD2 (6 bases). The CDR3 loop spans 16 amino acids. Germline CDR1 SGHRS, CDR2 YFSETQ. Trimming stripped 1 base from V and 4 bases from J, with 16 bases between. The CDR3 nucleotides read TGCGCCAGCAGCTTGCTGGGGACTGGCGGGGCAGATACGCAGTATTTT. Encoded protein: CASSLLGTGGADTQYF.

The rearrangement uses TRBV12-3 or TRBV12-4 and TRBJ2-7, with D perhaps TRBD1 (6 bases). The end of the DNA is better explained by TRBJ2-5, so the J call may be wrong. This CDR3 contains 13 residues. The CDR3 loop is CASSQGCQETQYF. CDR3 coding DNA: TGTGCCAGCAGTCAGGGGTGCCAAGAGACCCAGTACTTC.

The chain has TRBV7-2 and TRBJ2-7; no clear D gene. CDR1 and CDR2 from the germline V gene are SGHTA and FQGNSA. The CDR3 runs to 14 residues. The V end was cut by 3 bases, the J end by 2 bases, with 11 bases between. CDR3 sequence: CASSFGPTPYEQYF. The CDR3 DNA reads as TGTGCCAGCAGCTTTGGACCTACACCCTACGAGCAGTACTTC.

This clonotype was counted a few times. The chain uses TRBV29-1 and TRBJ2-5; D gene ambiguous. The end of the DNA aligns better with TRBJ2-7, so the J call may be wrong. Germline CDR1 reads SQVTM; CDR2 reads ANQGSEA. The CDR3 is 12 amino acids. The CDR3: CSVEDFQREQYF. The CDR3, as DNA: TGCAGCGTTGAAGATTTCCAGCGCGAGCAGTACTTC.

This clonotype turned up a few times. The chain links TRBV20-1 to TRBJ2-3, with 7 bases aligning to TRBD2. This CDR3 contains 16 residues. Trimming removed 0 bases from V and 4 bases from J; junction bases left unmatched: 10. Germline V gives CDR1 DFQATT, CDR2 SNEGSKA (reference sequence). The CDR3 here is CSARDSEAGSADTQYF. CDR3 in DNA: TGCAGTGCTAGAGATTCTGAAGCGGGGAGTGCAGATACGCAGTATTTT.

This chain links TRBV20-1 with TRBJ2-1; tentatively, D is TRBD2 (5 bases). CDR1 is DFQATT, CDR2 SNEGSKA, per germline (reference sequence). The ends were cut back, 3 bases at V and 0 bases at J, with 12 bases in the middle. The CDR3 runs to 15 residues. The CDR3 region has the DNA TGCAGTGCTAGTAACGGGATGAGCTCCTACAATGAGCAGTTCTTC. It translates to CSASNGMSSYNEQFF.

This clonotype came up a few times. The V gene is TRBV2, the J gene TRBJ2-1; no clear D gene. The CDR3 runs to 9 residues. The germline V gene encodes CDR1 SNHLY and CDR2 FYNNEI. The V and J ends lost 11 bases and 8 bases respectively, with 7 bases between them. The CDR3 protein is CAGRDEQFF. The CDR3 DNA reads TGTGCCGGCCGGGATGAGCAGTTCTTC.

The chain joins TRBV29-1 to TRBJ1-2, with TRBD1 as a possible D gene (6 bases). Germline CDR1 reads SQVTM; CDR2 reads ANQGSEA. Trimming cost V 5 bases and J 5 bases, with 15 bases left between them. The CDR3 is made up of 13 amino acids. CDR3: CSVRGGPTYGYTF. DNA of the CDR3: TGCAGCGTTAGGGGGGGCCCAACTTATGGCTACACCTTC.

V gene TRBV29-1 combines with J gene TRBJ1-1, with D possibly TRBD1 on 5 matching bases. V lost 7 bases and J 5 bases, leaving 17 bases between the germline ends. CDR1 is SQVTM, CDR2 ANQGSEA, per germline. This CDR3 is built from 13 residues. The CDR3 DNA follows: TGCAGCGCCCATAGGGGTTCGGGTACTGAAGCTTTCTTT. This encodes CSAHRGSGTEAFF.

The chain combines TRBV21-1 with TRBJ2-7; the DNA was not compared with TRBD2, the D call given in the table. TRBV21-1 is marked as a pseudogene. The CDR3 totals 16 residues. CDR3: CASSLKLILAGDEQYF. DNA for the CDR3: TGTGCCAGCAGCCTAAAATTGATACTAGCGGGTGACGAGCAGTACTTC.

About this clonotype: A much larger clone lies one base from this, so it may be a read error. The chain carries TRBV4-2 and TRBJ2-3, with 10 bases identical to TRBD2. V lost 4 bases and J lost 8; bases outside the gene matches: 9. Germline lookup yields CDR1 LGHNA and CDR2 YNFKEQ. The CDR3 runs to 15 residues. The DNA of the CDR3 is TGTGCCAGCAGCCCCCAGCGGGAGGGCCACGGTACGCAGTATTTT. It codes for CASSPQREGHGTQYF.

A remark on this clonotype: Here the CDR3 omits its conserved ending phenylalanine or tryptophan, so a read error is the likely source. The V and J genes are TRBV4-1 and TRBJ1-2, with D possibly being TRBD1 (5 bases). The CDR3 contains 15 residues. V lost 4 bases to trimming and J lost 5 bases, with 17 bases between them. Germline V gene sequence: CDR1 MGHRA, CDR2 YSYEKL. DNA for the CDR3: TGCGCCAGCAGCCCTCAACGGGGGGGTGAATATGGCTACACCTGC. Its protein is CASSPQRGGEYGYTC.

The V gene is TRBV29-1, the J gene TRBJ2-7; 8 nucleotides agree with TRBD1. This CDR3 comprises 15 residues. Losses at the gene ends were 0 bases for V and 5 bases for J; bases not matched to a gene: 9. Germline loops: CDR1 SQVTM, CDR2 ANQGSEA. For the CDR3, the DNA is TGCAGCGTTGAAGATCGGGCAGGGGGCGTAGACGAGCAGTACTTC. Translating gives CSVEDRAGGVDEQYF.

This chain links TRBV6-2 or TRBV6-3 with TRBJ2-7; possibly TRBD1 for D (6 bases). Germline CDR1 and CDR2: MNHEY and SVGEGT. This CDR3 has 14 amino acids. The V end lost 7 bases, the J end lost 3 bases, and 16 bases lay between the germline ends. CDR3: CASIDRKVRYEQYF. The CDR3 DNA is TGTGCCAGCATTGACAGGAAAGTCCGCTACGAGCAGTACTTC.

The sample holds a few counts of this clonotype. The gene calls are TRBV12-3 or TRBV12-4 and TRBJ1-2; D perhaps matches TRBD1 (5 bases). V lost 5 bases and J 3 bases, leaving 13 bases between the germline ends. The CDR3 length is 14 residues. The CDR3 bases are TGTGCCAGCAGTGCCCGAGGGGTAGACTATGGCTACACCTTC. Translating gives CASSARGVDYGYTF.

This clonotype has just a few counts. The chain employs TRBV2 and TRBJ1-2; 7 bases line up with TRBD1. This CDR3 is 14 amino acids long. Trimming at V came to 4 bases and at J to 4 bases, leaving 6 bases not matched to a gene. Germline V lookup: CDR1 SNHLY, CDR2 FYNNEI. The DNA of the CDR3 is TGTGCCAGCAGTGGAGGGACAGATTTCTATGGCTACACCTTC. Protein: CASSGGTDFYGYTF.

This clonotype was detected once. V is TRBV7-9 and J is TRBJ2-3; D is possibly TRBD2 (5 bases). Germline V lookup: CDR1 SEHNR, CDR2 FQNEAQ (reference sequence). The CDR3 totals 15 residues. V was cut by 5 bases and J by 0 bases, with 12 bases left in between. CDR3 in DNA: TGTGCCAGCAGCCCCCCGGGGATTAGCACAGATACGCAGTATTTT. Translated, it gives CASSPPGISTDTQYF.

The chain is built from TRBV6-5 and TRBJ1-5; no definite D call. Germline V gene lookup returns CDR1 MNHEY and CDR2 SVGAGI. CDR3 length equals 13 residues. V was trimmed by 8 bases and J by 5 bases, leaving 13 bases between them. CDR3 DNA sequence: TGTGCCAGCGGGCGGACCGCCGATCAGCCCCAGCATTTT. Translated: CASGRTADQPQHF.

The V and J genes are TRBV7-9 and TRBJ2-7; weak D call: TRBD2 (6 bases). CDR3 length: 15 residues. Germline-derived CDR1 and CDR2 are SEHNR and FQNEAQ (reference sequence). Trimming removed 1 base from V and 1 base from J, with 11 bases in between. The CDR3 coding sequence is TGTGCCAGCAGCTTAGAGATCGGGGGATCCTACGAGCAGTACTTC. It encodes CASSLEIGGSYEQYF.